The subject of this entry is one T cell receptor beta chain. The antigen remains unidentified. Assay used: immunoSEQ multiplex PCR; TCRdb lists only in-frame clones, some missing. The sample carries about 120,000 clones, about 90% recorded once. This entry comes from a study of T cell responses to AZD1222 COVID-19 vaccine. Regarding the study as a whole: Increases in Spike-specific TCR breadth and depth were seen after two AZD1222 doses.

The TCR originated in an adult in good health. Source: peripheral blood, taken on day 0 of AZD1222 vaccination.

The CDR3 DNA reads as TGTGCCAGCAGCTTAGATGATTGGGGGACAGAGAGCTATGGCTACACCTTC. Residues: CASSLDDWGTESYGYTF. This sequence joins TRBV11-3 and TRBJ1-2; TRBD1 matches 7 bases. There are 17 residues in the CDR3. Germline trimming cut 0 bases from V and 4 bases from J; bases unmatched to any gene: 11. CDR1 SGHNT and CDR2 YENEEA come from the germline V gene.